Listed below are T cell receptor beta chains from one sample, sequenced in a study of T cell changes during pregnancy in multiple sclerosis. Only in-frame clones appear in the TCRdb table, and some are missing; sequencing was by immunoSEQ multiplex PCR. The table records 99,000 or so clones, 80% to 95% of them present only once. This sample comprised peripheral blood, obtained after pregnancy. The receptors were sampled from a female donor with multiple sclerosis, enrolled in a pregnancy study. CDR3s include the opening cysteine and the closing phenylalanine or tryptophan. A D gene is named only where the DNA matches it firmly. Clone size, where shown, is once, few, many, or a class for clones that have expanded.

size	V	D	J	CDR3	DNA
-	TRBV6-1	TRBD1	TRBJ2-1	CASSPDRGRVHEQFF	TGTGCCAGCAGTCCGGACAGGGGGCGCGTCCATGAGCAGTTCTTC
-	TRBV6-4	-	TRBJ1-1	CASREGLRSAEAFF	TGTGCCAGTAGAGAGGGATTGAGGTCGGCTGAAGCTTTCTTT
-	TRBV5-1	TRBD2	TRBJ2-2	CASSLGLAGDRTGELFF	TGCGCCAGCAGCCTCGGACTAGCGGGAGATCGGACCGGGGAGCTGTTTTTT
-	TRBV30	-	TRBJ2-7	CAWSGGGSFYEQYF	TGTGCCTGGAGTGGAGGGGGATCCTTCTACGAGCAGTACTTC
-	TRBV18	TRBD1	TRBJ1-1	CASSHGQGYLTEAFF	TGTGCCAGCTCTCACGGACAGGGCTACTTGACTGAAGCTTTCTTT
-	TRBV4-3	TRBD1	TRBJ2-7	CASSQDWAGGSYEQYF	TGCGCCAGCAGCCAAGACTGGGCAGGGGGCTCCTACGAGCAGTACTTC
once	TRBV19	TRBD1	TRBJ2-7	CASSPWTGSYEQYF	TGTGCCAGTAGTCCCTGGACAGGAAGCTACGAGCAGTACTTC
once	TRBV29-1	TRBD2	TRBJ2-1	CSVEGGRAEAEQFF	TGCAGCGTTGAAGGCGGGAGGGCCGAAGCGGAGCAGTTCTTC
-	TRBV4-1	TRBD1	TRBJ1-1	CASSHPGTGLRIAFF	TGCGCCAGCAGCCACCCCGGGACAGGACTCCGTATAGCTTTCTTT
-	TRBV4-1	TRBD1	TRBJ1-2	CASSHVLQGNYGYTF	TGCGCCAGCAGCCATGTACTACAGGGGAACTATGGCTACACCTTC
few	TRBV30	TRBD2	TRBJ2-7	CAQAGDTPSEQYF	TGTGCCCAAGCGGGGGACACCCCTTCCGAGCAGTACTTC
-	TRBV5-1	-	TRBJ2-1	CASSLDRTYNEQFF	TGCGCCAGCAGCTTGGACAGGACCTACAATGAGCAGTTCTTC
-	TRBV30	TRBD2	TRBJ2-7	CAWRASGTTYEQYF	TGTGCCTGGAGGGCTAGCGGGACTACCTACGAGCAGTACTTC
-	TRBV18	-	TRBJ2-3	CASSPWGQGLDTQYF	TGTGCCAGCTCACCATGGGGCCAGGGGTTAGATACGCAGTATTTT
-	TRBV28	TRBD1	TRBJ2-7	CASSLGQDYEQYF	TGTGCCAGCAGTTTAGGACAGGACTACGAGCAGTACTTC